Many counts were recorded for the clone carrying this TCR beta chain. Its antigen remains unidentified. The data stem from a study of glioma-infiltrating T cells. At the level of the study: Before surgery, glioma patients received dexamethasone for at most six days. Study-wide findings and caveats: Signature shared blood CDR3 motifs were enriched in low-divergence and depleted in high-divergence patients.

Using RNA template, CDR3s of TCR alpha and beta were amplified with iRepertoire arm-PCR. One-step reverse transcription and amplification started from approximately 100-400 ng of tissue mRNA or PBMC total RNA. TCRdb processed the multiplex PCR reads anew with MiXCR; each CDR3 protein has one entry. This table holds a few hundred thousand distinct CDR3 sequences, around 45% found once. CDR1 and CDR2 (germline): MNHNS, SASEGT. The V end lost 5 bases, the J end lost 0 bases, and 13 bases lay between the germline ends. The CDR3 has 15 residues. This sequence was found in a human donor with low-grade glioma or glioblastoma, undergoing nonglioma brain surgery, or in good health (not recorded which). Sequenced input: glioma tissue, nonneoplastic brain tissue, or PBMCs (not recorded which). J is TRBJ2-5 and V is TRBV6-1; no firm D call. The CDR3 DNA reads as TGTGCCAGCAGTTACGACGACACGTACCAAGAGACCCAGTACTTC. This encodes CASSYDDTYQETQYF.